The clone carrying this T cell receptor (beta chain) was picked up many times. Its target is not known. The read terminates 3 residues before the CDR3 end, so the remaining end is supplied by the germline J gene. This sample was included in a study of T cell clonality in common variable immunodeficiency. Heparinized whole blood, roughly 4.5 to 9 ml, came from each donor. V was pared by 5 bases and J by 8 bases, with 16 bases between. Germline V CDR1 and CDR2: MGHRA, YSYEKL. The CDR3 covers 14 residues. Study-wide findings and caveats: Fewer TCRbeta clones were shared among CVID subjects than controls. Common variable immunodeficiency TCR beta sequences reportedly had fewer deletions and N-nucleotide insertions. Authors noted CVID clonality's cause needs subpopulation repertoire sequencing.

TCRdb's copy holds only in-frame clones and misses some; the assay was immunoSEQ multiplex PCR. Recorded here are under 50,000 clones, none singletons. Input material: peripheral blood mononuclear cells. The chain couples TRBV4-1 to TRBJ1-5, with D perhaps TRBD1 (6 bases). This TCR derives from a person between 18 and 75 years old in good health. The CDR3 bases that were read are TGCGCCAGCAGCACCCGCCAGGGGAGTGAGCCC. It is translated as CASSTRQGSEP. The full-length CDR3 reads as CASSTRQGSEPQHF.